This record covers a single T cell receptor (beta chain). Its matching antigen is unknown. This sample stems from a study of OX40 agonist ivuxolimab in advanced cancers. Study-wide context: People in dose escalation had one of these cancers: hepatocellular carcinoma, melanoma, renal cell or head and neck cancer. People who had prior anti-PD-1, anti-PD-L1 or anti-CTLA-4 therapy could take part, and around 43% had some. Findings and caveats of the study: On average, CD8+ T cells showed a greater number of expanded clones than CD4+.

The CDR3 has 15 amino acids. The J segment lost 1 base and the V segment lost 4 bases, leaving 1 base of the junction unmatched. Germline CDR1 reads LNHNV; CDR2 reads YYDKDF (reference sequence). Measured with immunoSEQ multiplex PCR; TCRdb has only the in-frame clones, and not every one. The sample yields 60,000 to 75,000 clones, around 88% seen once. The material was CD4+ or CD8+ T cells sorted from blood, obtained in a trial of the OX40 agonist ivuxolimab. The clonotype originates from an adult with an advanced solid tumor such as melanoma, head and neck, liver or kidney cancer. V and J are TRBV15 and TRBJ2-3; 11 bases are a match to TRBD2. CDR3 amino acids: CATSKLAGGTDTQYF. The DNA for the CDR3 is TGTGCCACCAGCAAACTAGCGGGAGGCACAGATACGCAGTATTTT.